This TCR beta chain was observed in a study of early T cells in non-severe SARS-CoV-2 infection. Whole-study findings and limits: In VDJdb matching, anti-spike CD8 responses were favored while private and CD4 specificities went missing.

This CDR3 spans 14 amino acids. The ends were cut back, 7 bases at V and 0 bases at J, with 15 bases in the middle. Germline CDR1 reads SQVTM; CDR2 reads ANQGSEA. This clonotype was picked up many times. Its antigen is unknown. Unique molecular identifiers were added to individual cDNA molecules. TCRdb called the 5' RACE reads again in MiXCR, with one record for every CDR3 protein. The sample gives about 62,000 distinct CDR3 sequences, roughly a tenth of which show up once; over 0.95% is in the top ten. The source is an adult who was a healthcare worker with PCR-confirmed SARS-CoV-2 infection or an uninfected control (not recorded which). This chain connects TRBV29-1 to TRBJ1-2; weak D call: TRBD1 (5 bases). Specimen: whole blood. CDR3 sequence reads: CSAGETASNYGYTF. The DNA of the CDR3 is TGCAGCGCTGGAGAGACAGCTTCTAACTATGGCTACACCTTC.